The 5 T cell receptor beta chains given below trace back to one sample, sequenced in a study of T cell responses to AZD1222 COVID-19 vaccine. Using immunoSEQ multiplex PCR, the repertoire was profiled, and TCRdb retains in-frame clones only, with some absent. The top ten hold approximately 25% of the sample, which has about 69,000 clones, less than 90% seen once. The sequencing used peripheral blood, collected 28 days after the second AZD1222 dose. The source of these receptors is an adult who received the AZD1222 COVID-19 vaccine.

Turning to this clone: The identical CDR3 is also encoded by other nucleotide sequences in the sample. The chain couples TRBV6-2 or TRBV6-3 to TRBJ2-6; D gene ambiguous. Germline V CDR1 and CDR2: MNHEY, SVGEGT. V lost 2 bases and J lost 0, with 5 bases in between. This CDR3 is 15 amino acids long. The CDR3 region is CASSYAFSGANVLTF. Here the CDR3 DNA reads TGTGCCAGCAGTTACGCCTTCTCTGGGGCCAACGTCCTGACTTTC.

The CDR3 DNA sequence: TGCGCCAGCAGCAAGGGGGCCACCTACAATGAGCAGTTCTTC. Amino acid sequence: CASSKGATYNEQFF. The chain carries TRBV5-1 and TRBJ2-1; 7 bases map to TRBD1. CDR1 and CDR2 (germline): SGHRS, YFSETQ. CDR3 length: 14 amino acids. Trimming took 4 bases from V and 2 from J; bases not matched to a gene: 3.

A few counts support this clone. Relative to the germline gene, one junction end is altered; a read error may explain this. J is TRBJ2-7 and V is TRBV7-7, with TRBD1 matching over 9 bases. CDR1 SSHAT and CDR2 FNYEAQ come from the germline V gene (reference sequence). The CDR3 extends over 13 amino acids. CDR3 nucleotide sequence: TGTGCTAGCAGCTTAGGGACAGGGAGCGAGCAGTACTTC. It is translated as CASSLGTGSEQYF.

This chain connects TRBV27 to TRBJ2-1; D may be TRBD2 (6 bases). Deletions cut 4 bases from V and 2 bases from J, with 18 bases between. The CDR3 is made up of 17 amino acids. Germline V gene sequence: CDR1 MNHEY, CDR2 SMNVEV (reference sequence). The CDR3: CASSSPLAVGAYNEQFF. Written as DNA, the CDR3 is TGTGCCAGCAGTTCGCCCTTAGCGGTAGGGGCCTACAATGAGCAGTTCTTC.

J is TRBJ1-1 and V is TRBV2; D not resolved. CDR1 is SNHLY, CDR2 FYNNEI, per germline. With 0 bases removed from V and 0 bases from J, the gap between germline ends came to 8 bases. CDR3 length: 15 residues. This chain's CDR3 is CASSEAERMNTEAFF. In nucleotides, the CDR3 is TGTGCCAGCAGTGAAGCGGAGAGGATGAACACTGAAGCTTTCTTT.